This entry describes one T cell receptor beta chain. Its antigen is unidentified. Sequenced by immunoSEQ multiplex PCR; TCRdb stores in-frame clones only, minus some. The sample shows roughly 680,000 clones, 55% to 75% of them seen only once. This entry belongs to a study of shared clonotypes between healthy human individuals. General study points: The authors expected sequencing depth to affect clonotype sharing among donors. Investigators collected only blood, and repertoires in tissues likely differ.

This CDR3 region has 14 residues. Germline V CDR1 and CDR2: MDHEN, SYDVKM. J was trimmed by 6 bases and V by 10 bases; bases with no gene match: 9. The gene calls are TRBV28 and TRBJ1-4, with 9 bases that match TRBD1. The material sequenced was memory CD4+ T cells sorted from blood. The subset here: CD45RA-negative fraction. The sequence derives from a young woman in good health. CDR3 amino acids: CAIQTGTGYEKLFF. CDR3 in DNA: TGTGCCATACAAACCGGGACAGGGTATGAAAAACTGTTTTTT.